This TCR beta chain is from a study of OX40 agonist ivuxolimab in advanced cancers. Findings and limits, study-wide: Some nonresponders additionally presented with little normalized T-cell clonal expansion.

In this sample, this clone turned up a few times. The antigen remains unidentified. Sequencing used immunoSEQ multiplex PCR; TCRdb keeps in-frame clones, though not all of them. The sample records 55,000 to 65,000 clones, around 80% being singletons. The receptor was derived from an adult with an advanced solid tumor such as melanoma, head and neck, liver or kidney cancer. The sequencing here drew on CD4+ or CD8+ T cells sorted from blood, taken in a trial of the OX40 agonist ivuxolimab.

CDR3 nucleotides: TGTGCCTGGAAGCATCGGGGCAATCAGCCCCAGCATTTT. It codes for CAWKHRGNQPQHF. The chain links TRBV30 to TRBJ1-5, with no clear D. The V and J ends lost 4 bases and 2 bases respectively, with 9 bases between them. Germline V gives CDR1 GTSNPN, CDR2 SVGIG (reference sequence). This CDR3 contains 13 residues.